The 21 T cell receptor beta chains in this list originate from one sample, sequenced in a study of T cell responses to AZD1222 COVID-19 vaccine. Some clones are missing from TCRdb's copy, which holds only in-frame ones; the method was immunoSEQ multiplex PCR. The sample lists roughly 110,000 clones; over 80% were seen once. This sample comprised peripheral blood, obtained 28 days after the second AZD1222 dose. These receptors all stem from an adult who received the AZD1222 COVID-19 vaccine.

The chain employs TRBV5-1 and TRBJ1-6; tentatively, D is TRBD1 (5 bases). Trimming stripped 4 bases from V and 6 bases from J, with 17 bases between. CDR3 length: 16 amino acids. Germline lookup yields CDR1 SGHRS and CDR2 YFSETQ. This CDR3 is CASSQREDRGNSPLHF. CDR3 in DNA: TGCGCCAGCAGCCAGAGAGAAGACAGAGGTAATTCACCCCTCCACTTT.

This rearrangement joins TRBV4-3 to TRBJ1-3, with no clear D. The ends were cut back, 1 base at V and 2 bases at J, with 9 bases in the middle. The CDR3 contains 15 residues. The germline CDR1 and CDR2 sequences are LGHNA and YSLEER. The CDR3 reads CASSQVAAAGNTIYF. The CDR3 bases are TGCGCCAGCAGCCAAGTCGCAGCTGCTGGAAACACCATATATTTT.

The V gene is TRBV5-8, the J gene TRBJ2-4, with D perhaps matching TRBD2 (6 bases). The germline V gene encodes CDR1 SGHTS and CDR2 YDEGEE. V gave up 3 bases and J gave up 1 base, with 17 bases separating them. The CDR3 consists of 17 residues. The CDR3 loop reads CASSSRDSPEAKNIQYF. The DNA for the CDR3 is TGTGCCAGCAGCTCCCGGGACTCCCCCGAGGCCAAAAACATTCAGTACTTC. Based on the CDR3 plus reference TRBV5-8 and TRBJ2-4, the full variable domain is EAGVTQSPTHLIKTRGQQATLRCSPISGHTSVYWYQQALGLGLQFLLWYDEGEERNRGNFPPRFSGRQFPNYSSELNVNALELEDSALYLCASSSRDSPEAKNIQYFGAGTRLSVL.

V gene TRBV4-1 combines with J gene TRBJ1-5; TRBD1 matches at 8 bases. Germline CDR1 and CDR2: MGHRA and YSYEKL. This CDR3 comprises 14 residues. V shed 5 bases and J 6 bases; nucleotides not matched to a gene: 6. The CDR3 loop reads CASSTRTGSQPQHF. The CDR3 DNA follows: TGCGCCAGCAGCACTCGGACAGGGTCTCAGCCCCAGCATTTT.

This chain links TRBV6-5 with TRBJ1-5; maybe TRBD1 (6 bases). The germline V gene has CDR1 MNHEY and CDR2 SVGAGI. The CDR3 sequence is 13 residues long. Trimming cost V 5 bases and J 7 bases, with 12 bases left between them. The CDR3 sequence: CASSIDRLQPQHF. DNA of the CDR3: TGTGCCAGCAGTATTGACAGGTTGCAGCCCCAGCATTTT.

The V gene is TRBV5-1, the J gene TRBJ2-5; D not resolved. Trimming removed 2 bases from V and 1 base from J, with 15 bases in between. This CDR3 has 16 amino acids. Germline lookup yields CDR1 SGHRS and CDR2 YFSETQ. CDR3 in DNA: TGCGCCAGCAGCTTCTCTGGGCGCCCGGGCCAAGAGACCCAGTACTTC. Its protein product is CASSFSGRPGQETQYF.

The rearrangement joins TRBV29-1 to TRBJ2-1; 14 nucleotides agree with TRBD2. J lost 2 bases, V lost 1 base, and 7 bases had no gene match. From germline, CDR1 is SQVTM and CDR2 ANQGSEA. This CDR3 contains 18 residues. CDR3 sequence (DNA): TGCAGCGTTGAAGCCGGGACTAGCGGGAGTAGACCCTACAATGAGCAGTTCTTC. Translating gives CSVEAGTSGSRPYNEQFF.

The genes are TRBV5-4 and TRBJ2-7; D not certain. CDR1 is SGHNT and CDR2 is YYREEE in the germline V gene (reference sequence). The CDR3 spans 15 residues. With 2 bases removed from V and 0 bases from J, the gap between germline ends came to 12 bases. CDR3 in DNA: TGTGCCAGCAGCTTTGACCCGCCTCCCTCCTACGAGCAGTACTTC. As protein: CASSFDPPPSYEQYF.

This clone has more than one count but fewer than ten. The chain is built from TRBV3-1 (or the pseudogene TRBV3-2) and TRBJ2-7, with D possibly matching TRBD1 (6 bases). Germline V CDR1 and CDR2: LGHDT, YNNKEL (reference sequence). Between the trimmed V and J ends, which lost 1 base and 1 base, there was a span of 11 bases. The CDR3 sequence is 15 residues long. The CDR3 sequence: CASSQVRTESYEQYF. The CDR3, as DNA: TGTGCCAGCAGCCAAGTCAGGACAGAATCCTACGAGCAGTACTTC.

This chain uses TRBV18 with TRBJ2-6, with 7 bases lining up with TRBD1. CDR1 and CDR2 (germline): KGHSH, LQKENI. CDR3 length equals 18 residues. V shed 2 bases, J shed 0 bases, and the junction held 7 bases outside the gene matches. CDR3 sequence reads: CASSPMGQYDSGANVLTF. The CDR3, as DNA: TGTGCCAGCTCACCAATGGGACAGTACGACTCTGGGGCCAACGTCCTGACTTTC.

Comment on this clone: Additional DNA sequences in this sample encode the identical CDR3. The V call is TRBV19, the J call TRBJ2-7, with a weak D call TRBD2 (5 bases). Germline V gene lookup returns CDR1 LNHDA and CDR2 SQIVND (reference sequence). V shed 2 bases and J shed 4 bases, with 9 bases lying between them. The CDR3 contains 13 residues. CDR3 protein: CASSITGSYEQYF. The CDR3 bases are TGTGCCAGTAGTATAACGGGATCGTACGAGCAGTACTTC. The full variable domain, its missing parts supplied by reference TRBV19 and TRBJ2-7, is DGGITQSPKYLFRKEGQNVTLSCEQNLNHDAMYWYRQDPGQGLRLIYYSQIVNDFQKGDIAEGYSVSREKKESFPLTVTSAQKNPTAFYLCASSITGSYEQYFGPGTRLTVT.

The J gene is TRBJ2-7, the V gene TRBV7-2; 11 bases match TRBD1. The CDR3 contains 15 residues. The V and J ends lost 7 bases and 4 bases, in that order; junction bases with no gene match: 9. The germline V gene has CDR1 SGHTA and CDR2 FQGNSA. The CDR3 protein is CASKPGTGGFYEQYF. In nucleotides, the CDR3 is TGTGCCAGCAAACCAGGGACAGGGGGATTTTACGAGCAGTACTTC.

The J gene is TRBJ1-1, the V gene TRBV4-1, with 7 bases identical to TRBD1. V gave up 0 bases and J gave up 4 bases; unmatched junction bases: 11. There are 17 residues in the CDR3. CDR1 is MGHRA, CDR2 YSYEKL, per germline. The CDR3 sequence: CASSQDLEGASITEAFF. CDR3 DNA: TGCGCCAGCAGCCAAGATCTTGAGGGGGCGTCGATCACTGAAGCTTTCTTT.

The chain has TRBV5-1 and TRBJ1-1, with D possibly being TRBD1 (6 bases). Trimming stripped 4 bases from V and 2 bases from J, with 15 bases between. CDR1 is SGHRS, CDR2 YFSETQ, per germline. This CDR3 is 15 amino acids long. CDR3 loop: CASSRTGQRNTEAFF. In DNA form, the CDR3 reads TGCGCCAGCAGCCGTACCGGACAGAGAAACACTGAAGCTTTCTTT.

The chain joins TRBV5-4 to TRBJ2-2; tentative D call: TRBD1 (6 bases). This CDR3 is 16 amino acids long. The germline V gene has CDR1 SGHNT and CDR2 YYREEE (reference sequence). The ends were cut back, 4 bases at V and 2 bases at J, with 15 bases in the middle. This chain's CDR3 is CASSAVDRPNTGELFF. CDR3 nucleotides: TGTGCCAGCAGCGCCGTGGACAGACCTAACACCGGGGAGCTGTTTTTT.

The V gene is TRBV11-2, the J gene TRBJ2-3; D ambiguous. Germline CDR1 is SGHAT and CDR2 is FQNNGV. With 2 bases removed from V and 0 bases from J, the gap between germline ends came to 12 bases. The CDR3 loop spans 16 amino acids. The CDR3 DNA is TGTGCCAGCAGCTTAACCCTCTCAGCTAGCACAGATACGCAGTATTTT. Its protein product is CASSLTLSASTDTQYF.

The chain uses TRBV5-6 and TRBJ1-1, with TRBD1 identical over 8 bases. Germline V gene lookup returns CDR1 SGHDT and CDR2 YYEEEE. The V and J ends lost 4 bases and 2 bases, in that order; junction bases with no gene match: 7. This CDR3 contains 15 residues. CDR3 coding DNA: TGTGCCAGCAGCCCTATAGGACAGGGAAACACTGAAGCTTTCTTT. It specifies CASSPIGQGNTEAFF.

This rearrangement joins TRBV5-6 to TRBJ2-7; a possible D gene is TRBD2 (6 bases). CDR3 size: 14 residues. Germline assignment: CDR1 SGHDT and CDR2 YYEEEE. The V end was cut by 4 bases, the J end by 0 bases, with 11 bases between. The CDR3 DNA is TGTGCCAGCAGCGTAGTAGCGGCCTCCTACGAGCAGTACTTC. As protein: CASSVVAASYEQYF. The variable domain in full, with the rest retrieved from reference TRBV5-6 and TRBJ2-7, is DAGVTQSPTHLIKTRGQQVTLRCSPKSGHDTVSWYQQALGQGPQFIFQYYEEEERQRGNFPDRFSGHQFPNYSSELNVNALLLGDSALYLCASSVVAASYEQYFGPGTRLTVT.

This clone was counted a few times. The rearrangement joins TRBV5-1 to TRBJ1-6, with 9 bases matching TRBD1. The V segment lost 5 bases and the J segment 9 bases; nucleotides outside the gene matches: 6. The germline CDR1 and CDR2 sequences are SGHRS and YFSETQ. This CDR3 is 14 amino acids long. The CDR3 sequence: CASRPLTGGSPLHF. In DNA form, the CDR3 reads TGCGCCAGCAGACCCCTGACAGGGGGTTCACCCCTCCACTTT.

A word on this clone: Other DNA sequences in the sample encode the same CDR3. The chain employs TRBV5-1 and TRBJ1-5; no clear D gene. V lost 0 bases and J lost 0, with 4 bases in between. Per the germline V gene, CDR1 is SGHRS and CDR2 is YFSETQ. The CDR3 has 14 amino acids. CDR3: CASSLEGSNQPQHF. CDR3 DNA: TGCGCCAGCAGCTTGGAAGGTAGCAATCAGCCCCAGCATTTT. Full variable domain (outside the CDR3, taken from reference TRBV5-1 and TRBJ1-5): KAGVTQTPRYLIKTRGQQVTLSCSPISGHRSVSWYQQTPGQGLQFLFEYFSETQRNKGNFPGRFSGRQFSNSRSEMNVSTLELGDSALYLCASSLEGSNQPQHFGDGTRLSIL.

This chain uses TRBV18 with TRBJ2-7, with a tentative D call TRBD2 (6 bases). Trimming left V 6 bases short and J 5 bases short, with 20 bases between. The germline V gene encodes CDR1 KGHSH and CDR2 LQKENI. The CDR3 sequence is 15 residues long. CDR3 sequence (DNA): TGTGCCAGCTCGCGGGGCCGGGACCCGGGGAACGAGCAGTACTTC. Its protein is CASSRGRDPGNEQYF.